One and the same sample provided the 4 T cell receptor beta chains below, sequenced in a study of blood T cell repertoires in COVID-19. TCRdb's copy holds only in-frame clones and misses some; the assay was immunoSEQ multiplex PCR. The sample carries 50,000 to 65,000 clones, roughly 70% recorded once. Specimen: PBMCs or T cells enriched from blood (not recorded which). The receptor set was obtained from an older woman who had been exposed to COVID-19.

The chain couples TRBV28 to TRBJ1-5, with D perhaps TRBD1 (5 bases). From germline, CDR1 is MDHEN and CDR2 SYDVKM. Trimming stripped 4 bases from V and 7 bases from J, with 14 bases between. CDR3 length: 14 amino acids. The CDR3, as DNA: TGTGCCAGCAGTTCCCCGGGGGGGTCACAGCCCCAGCATTTT. Translation: CASSSPGGSQPQHF.

The chain has TRBV10-3 and TRBJ2-4; the match to TRBD1 covers 12 bases. CDR1 and CDR2 (germline): ENHRY, SYGVKD. Trimming at V came to 6 bases and at J to 7 bases, leaving 4 bases not matched to a gene. The CDR3 has 14 amino acids. As DNA, the CDR3 is TGTGCCATCAGGGAGGGACAGGGGGCGAACATTCAGTACTTC. Its protein is CAIREGQGANIQYF.

The chain has TRBV19 and TRBJ2-5, with 7 nucleotides matching TRBD1. CDR1 is LNHDA, CDR2 SQIVND, per germline (reference sequence). The CDR3 has 14 residues. The V segment lost 6 bases and the J segment 4 bases; nucleotides outside the gene matches: 8. CDR3 nucleotides: TGTGCCAGTAGAAGACAGGGCTCCCTAGAGACCCAGTACTTC. It is translated as CASRRQGSLETQYF.

The chain has TRBV9 and TRBJ2-5, with TRBD1 identical over 7 bases. Germline loops: CDR1 SGDLS, CDR2 YYNGEE. CDR3 size: 17 residues. V was clipped by 2 bases and J by 5 bases; unmatched bases: 15. CDR3 protein: CASSVGALGGSRETQYF. As DNA, the CDR3 is TGTGCCAGCAGCGTTGGCGCCCTAGGGGGCAGTCGGGAGACCCAGTACTTC.